The present entry profiles one T cell receptor (beta chain) with its context. The assay used deep level. The method was immunoSEQ multiplex PCR; TCRdb's version includes in-frame clones alone and lacks a portion of them. The sample gives 450,000 or so clones, approximately 80% of which show up once; around 13% is in the top ten. Unsorted material relied on some 90 million PBMCs as the source of genomic DNA. This entry comes from a study of shared clonotypes between healthy human individuals. CDR3 length: 14 amino acids. CDR1 is MNHNY, CDR2 SVGAGI, per germline (reference sequence). The J segment lost 1 base and the V segment lost 7 bases, leaving 7 bases of the junction unmatched.

This sequence joins TRBV6-6 and TRBJ2-7; 7 bases fit TRBD1. The specimen sequenced was PBMCs. The sequence was collected from a woman aged 40 to 50 in good health. Some clones in this sample may be carry-over from other donors' samples. CDR3 residues: CASNPKGQSYEQYF. The CDR3 DNA sequence: TGTGCCAGCAATCCGAAGGGACAGTCCTACGAGCAGTACTTC.